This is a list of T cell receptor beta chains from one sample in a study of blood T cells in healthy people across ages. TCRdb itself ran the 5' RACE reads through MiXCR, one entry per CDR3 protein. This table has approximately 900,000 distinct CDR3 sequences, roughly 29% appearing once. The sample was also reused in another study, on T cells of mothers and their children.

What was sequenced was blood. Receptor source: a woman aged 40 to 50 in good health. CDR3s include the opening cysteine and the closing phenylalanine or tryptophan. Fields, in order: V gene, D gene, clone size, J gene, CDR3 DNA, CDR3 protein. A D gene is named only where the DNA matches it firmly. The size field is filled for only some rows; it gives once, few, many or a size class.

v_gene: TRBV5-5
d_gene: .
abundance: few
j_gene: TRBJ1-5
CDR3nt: TGTGCCAGCAGCTTGAGACAGGTGCGGAGCAATCAGCCCCAGCATTTT
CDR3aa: CASSLRQVRSNQPQHF

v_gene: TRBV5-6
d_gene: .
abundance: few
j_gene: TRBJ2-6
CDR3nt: TGTGCCGGCAGCTTGTCCGGGTATGGGACCGGGGCCAACGTCCTGACTTTC
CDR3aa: CAGSLSGYGTGANVLTF

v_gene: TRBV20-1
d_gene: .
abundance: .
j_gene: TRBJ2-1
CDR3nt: TGCAGTGCTAGAGTGCCGATCGGAGGGTACAATGAGCAGTTCTTC
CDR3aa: CSARVPIGGYNEQFF

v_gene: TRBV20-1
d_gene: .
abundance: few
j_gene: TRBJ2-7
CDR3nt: TGCAGTGCTCCTAAGGCCTCGGGAACCCCCTACGAGCAGTACTTC
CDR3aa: CSAPKASGTPYEQYF

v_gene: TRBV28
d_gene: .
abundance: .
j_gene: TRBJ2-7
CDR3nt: TGTGCCAGCAGGTTATGGCCAGGATCCTACGAGCAGTACTTC
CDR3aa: CASRLWPGSYEQYF

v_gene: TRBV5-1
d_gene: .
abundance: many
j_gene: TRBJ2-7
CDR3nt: TGCGCCAGCAGCTTGGAGGTGGGCGGTTCCTACGAGCAGTACTTC
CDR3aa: CASSLEVGGSYEQYF

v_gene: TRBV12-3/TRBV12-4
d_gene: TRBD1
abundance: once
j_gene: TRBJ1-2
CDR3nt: TGTGCCAGCAGCGTACAGGGGTCAAACTATAGCTACACCTTC
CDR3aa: CASSVQGSNYSYTF

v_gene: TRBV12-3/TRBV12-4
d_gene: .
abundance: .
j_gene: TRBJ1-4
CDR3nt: TGTGCCAGCAGTTTAGAGGCGGTGATTAATGAAAAACCGTTTTTT
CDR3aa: CASSLEAVINEKPFF

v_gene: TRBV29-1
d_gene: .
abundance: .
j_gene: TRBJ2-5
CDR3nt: TGCAGCGTGGGACGGGAGTTGACCCAGTACTTC
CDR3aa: CSVGRELTQYF

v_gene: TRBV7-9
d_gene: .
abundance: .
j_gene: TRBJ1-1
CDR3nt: TGTGCCAGCAGCTCCCCGAGCTCTGACCGACGCGCTGAAGCTTTCTTT
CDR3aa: CASSSPSSDRRAEAFF

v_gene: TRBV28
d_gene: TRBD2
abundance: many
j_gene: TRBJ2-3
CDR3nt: TGTGCCAGCAAGCGGACTAGCGGGGGGGCTCTCGCAGATACGCAGTATTTT
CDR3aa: CASKRTSGGALADTQYF

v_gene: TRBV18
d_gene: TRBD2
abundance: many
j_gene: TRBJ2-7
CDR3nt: TGTGCCAGCTCACCTAATGAGCGGGGATACGAGCAGTACTTC
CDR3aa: CASSPNERGYEQYF

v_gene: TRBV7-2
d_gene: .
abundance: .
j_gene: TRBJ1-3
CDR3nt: TGTGCCAGCAGTAAGGGCGTGTATGGAAACACCATATATTTT
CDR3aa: CASSKGVYGNTIYF

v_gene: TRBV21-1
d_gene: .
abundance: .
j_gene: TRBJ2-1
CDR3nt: TGTGCCAGCAGCATAACTACAGGGGGAAGAACCAACCAAGAGACCCAGTTCTTC
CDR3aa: CASSITTGGRTNQETQFF

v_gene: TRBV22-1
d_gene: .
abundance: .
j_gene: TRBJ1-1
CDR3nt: TGTCCTGGGGGTAGAGCGACTGAAGCTTTCTTT
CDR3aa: CPGGRATEAFF

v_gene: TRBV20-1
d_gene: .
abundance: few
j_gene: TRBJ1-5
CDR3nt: TGCAGTGCTAAGACAAGGGTTGATCAGCCCCAGCATTTT
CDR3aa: CSAKTRVDQPQHF

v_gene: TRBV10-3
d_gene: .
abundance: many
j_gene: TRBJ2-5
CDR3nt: TGTGCCATCAGTGAGAGAGGGGAAGAGACCCAGTACTTC
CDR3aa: CAISERGEETQYF

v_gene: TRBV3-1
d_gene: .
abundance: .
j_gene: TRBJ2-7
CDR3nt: TGTGCCAGCAGCCAGGGGCTTCCGTTTGTTTGGTACGAGCAGTACTTC
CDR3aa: CASSQGLPFVWYEQYF

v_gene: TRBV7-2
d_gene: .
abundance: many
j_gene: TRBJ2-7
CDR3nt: TGTGCCAGCAGCTTATCATCAGTAGAGGAGCAGTACTTC
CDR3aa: CASSLSSVEEQYF

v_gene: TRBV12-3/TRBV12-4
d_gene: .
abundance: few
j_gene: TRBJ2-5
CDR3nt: TGTGCCAGCAGTTTTATGTGGGAAGAGACCCAGTACTTC
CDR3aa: CASSFMWEETQYF

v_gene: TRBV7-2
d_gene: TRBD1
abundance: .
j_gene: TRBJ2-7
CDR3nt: TGTGCCAGCAGCCCACAGGGGTTCGCCGAGCAGTACTTC
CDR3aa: CASSPQGFAEQYF

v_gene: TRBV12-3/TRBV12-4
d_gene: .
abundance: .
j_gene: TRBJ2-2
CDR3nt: TGTGCCAGCAGCCTTCCCGGGTCAAACACCGGGGAGCTGTTTTTT
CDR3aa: CASSLPGSNTGELFF

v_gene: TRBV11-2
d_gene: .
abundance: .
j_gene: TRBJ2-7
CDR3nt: TGTGCCAGCAGCGCGTCCGGGATCCGCTACGAGCAGTACTTC
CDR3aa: CASSASGIRYEQYF

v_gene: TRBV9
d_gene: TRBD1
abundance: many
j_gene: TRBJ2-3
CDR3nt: TGTGCCAGCAGCGGGAACCCGGGACAGAGACATAGCACAGATACGCAGTATTTT
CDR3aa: CASSGNPGQRHSTDTQYF

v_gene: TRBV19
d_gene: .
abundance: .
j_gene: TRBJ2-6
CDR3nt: TGTGCCAGTACCCTGAGGTGGATGGGAGGGGGCGCTTCTGGGGCCAACGTCCTGACTTTC
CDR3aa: CASTLRWMGGGASGANVLTF

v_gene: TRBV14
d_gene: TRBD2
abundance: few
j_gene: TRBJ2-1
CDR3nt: TGTGCCAGCAGCACCCGGACTAGCGGGTACAATGAGCAGTTCTTC
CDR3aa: CASSTRTSGYNEQFF

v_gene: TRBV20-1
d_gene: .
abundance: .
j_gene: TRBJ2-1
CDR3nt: TGCAGTGCTCACCGGGACCCAAACTTCCCGCAGGTCTTC
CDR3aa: CSAHRDPNFPQVF

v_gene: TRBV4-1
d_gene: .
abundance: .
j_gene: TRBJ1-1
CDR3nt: TGCGCCAGCAGCCAAGACCCCATCATTCCCGAAGCTTTCTTT
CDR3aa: CASSQDPIIPEAFF

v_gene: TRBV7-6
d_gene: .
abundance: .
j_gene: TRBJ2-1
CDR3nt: TGTGCCAGCAGCCCCCTGGGCCGGTCCTACAATGAGCAGTTCTTC
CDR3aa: CASSPLGRSYNEQFF

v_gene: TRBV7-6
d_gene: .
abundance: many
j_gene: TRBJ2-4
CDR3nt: TGTGCCAGCAGCTTGGAGTCGCGCGACATTCAGTACTTC
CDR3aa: CASSLESRDIQYF

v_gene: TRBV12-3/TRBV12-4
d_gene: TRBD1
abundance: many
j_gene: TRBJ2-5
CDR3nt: TGTGCCAGCAGCCCTACAGGGGGGACCCAGTACTTC
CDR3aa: CASSPTGGTQYF

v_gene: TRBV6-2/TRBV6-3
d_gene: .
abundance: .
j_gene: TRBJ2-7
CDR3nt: TGTGCCAGCAGCCTAGACCTCCCGACAGGAACACCGTACGAGCAGTACTTC
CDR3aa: CASSLDLPTGTPYEQYF

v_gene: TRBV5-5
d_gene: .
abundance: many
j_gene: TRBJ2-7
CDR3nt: TGTGCCAGCACCAAGACGGGGGTCTACGAGCAGTACTTC
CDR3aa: CASTKTGVYEQYF

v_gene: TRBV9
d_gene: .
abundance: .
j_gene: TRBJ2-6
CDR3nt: TGTGCCAGCAGCGCCTACGTTCTGGCGGAGGGGGCCAACGTCCTGACTTTC
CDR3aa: CASSAYVLAEGANVLTF

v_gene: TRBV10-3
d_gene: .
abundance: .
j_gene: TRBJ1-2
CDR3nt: TGTGTCATCAGTGATCGGCAGGGGAATGGCTACACCTTC
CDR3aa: CVISDRQGNGYTF

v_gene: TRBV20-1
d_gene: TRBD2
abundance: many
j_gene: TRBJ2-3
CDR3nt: TGCAGTGCTAGAACACTAGCGGGGCAAGCAGATACGCAGTATTTT
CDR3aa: CSARTLAGQADTQYF

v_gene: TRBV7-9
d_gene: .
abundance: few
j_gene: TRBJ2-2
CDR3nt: TGTGCCAGCAGCATCCGCTGGAGCACCGGGGAGCTGTTTTTT
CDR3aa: CASSIRWSTGELFF